The sequence of this TCR beta chain was determined in a study of shared clonotypes between healthy human individuals. This CDR3 is built from 12 residues. Trimming stripped 4 bases from V and 9 bases from J, with 10 bases between. The germline V gene has CDR1 LNHDA and CDR2 SQIVND (reference sequence). CD45RO-negative, CCR7-selected cells formed the naive CD8 fraction, which excluded terminally differentiated effector memory CD45RA+ cells. TCRdb keeps only in-frame clones here, not all; method: immunoSEQ multiplex PCR. The sample has approximately 2,200,000 clones, 90% to 95% seen once. The receptor was isolated from a man between 18 and 35 years old in good health. Some clones in this sample may be carry-over from other donors' samples. Material for sequencing was naive CD8+ T cells from PBMCs. The chain employs TRBV19 and TRBJ2-1; D is uncertain. Here the CDR3 reads CASSTRTFEQFF. CDR3 DNA sequence: TGTGCCAGTAGTACTCGGACGTTTGAGCAGTTCTTC. The complete variable domain, with remaining parts taken from reference TRBV19 and TRBJ2-1, reads DGGITQSPKYLFRKEGQNVTLSCEQNLNHDAMYWYRQDPGQGLRLIYYSQIVNDFQKGDIAEGYSVSREKKESFPLTVTSAQKNPTAFYLCASSTRTFEQFFGPGTRLTVL.